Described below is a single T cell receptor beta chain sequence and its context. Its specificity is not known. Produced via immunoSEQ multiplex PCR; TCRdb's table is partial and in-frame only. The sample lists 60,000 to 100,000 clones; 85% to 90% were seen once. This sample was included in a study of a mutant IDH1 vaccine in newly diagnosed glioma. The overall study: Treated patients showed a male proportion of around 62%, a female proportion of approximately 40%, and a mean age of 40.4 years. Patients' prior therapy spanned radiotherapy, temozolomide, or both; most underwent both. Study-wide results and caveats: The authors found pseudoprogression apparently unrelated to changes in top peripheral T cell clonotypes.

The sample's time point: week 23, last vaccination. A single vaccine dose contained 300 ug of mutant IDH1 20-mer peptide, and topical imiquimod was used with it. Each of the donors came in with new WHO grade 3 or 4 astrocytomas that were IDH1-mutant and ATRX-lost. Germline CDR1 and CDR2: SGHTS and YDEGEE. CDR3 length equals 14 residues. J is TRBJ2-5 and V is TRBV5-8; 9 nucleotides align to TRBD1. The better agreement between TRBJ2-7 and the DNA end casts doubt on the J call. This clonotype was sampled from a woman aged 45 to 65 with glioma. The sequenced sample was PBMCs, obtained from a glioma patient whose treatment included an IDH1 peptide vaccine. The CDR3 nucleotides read TGTGCCAGCAGCTGGGGACAGGGTTCCTACGAGCAGTACTTC. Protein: CASSWGQGSYEQYF.